This TCR beta chain was recovered during a study of vaccination effects on CD4 cells after COVID-19. ViraFEST used viral peptide pools to expand antigen-specific CD4+ T cells before sequencing. Following an approximately 9-day culture, CD4+ T cells were purified. Among the vaccine recipients, none had a prior SARS-CoV-2 infection, and nucleocapsid antibodies were negative. Cultures used over 1.5 million PBMC per well, 7.5 to 10 IU/ml IL-2 and about 10 ug/ml peptides. Cells had half their medium changed to IL-2 medium on days 3 and 7. Only in-frame clones appear in the TCRdb table, and some are missing; sequencing was by immunoSEQ multiplex PCR. The repertoire holds 20,000 to 30,000 clones, with about 72% as singletons. There are 15 residues in the CDR3. The V and J ends lost 1 base and 2 bases respectively, with 10 bases between them. CDR1 is LGHNA, CDR2 YNFKEQ, per germline. This clone occurred once. Its specificity is unknown.

Findings and limits, study-wide: The vaccine-induced clones of healthy vaccinees included only 1 of 255 that cross-reacted with common cold coronaviruses. Whether induced by infection or by vaccine, clones showed marked clonal contraction late after vaccination.

The clonotype originates from a human donor who received a COVID-19 vaccine. This rearrangement joins TRBV4-2 to TRBJ2-3; no clear D. Here the sequenced sample was CD4+ T cells from PBMCs cultured with HCoV-OC43 spike peptides, taken before COVID-19 vaccination. The sample's subset: HCoV-OC43 spike overlapping peptide pool stimulation. CDR3 region: CASSQVSGPTDTQYF. In nucleotides, the CDR3 is TGTGCCAGCAGCCAAGTTTCGGGTCCCACAGATACGCAGTATTTT.